This record concerns one T cell receptor beta chain sequence. Its cognate antigen is unknown. Trimming pared 2 bases from V and 4 bases from J, leaving 11 bases between. Germline values: CDR1 MNHEY, CDR2 SVGAGI. This CDR3 spans 14 amino acids. This record belongs to a study of T cell responses to AZD1222 COVID-19 vaccine. TCRdb's table, derived via immunoSEQ multiplex PCR, lists solely in-frame clones and lacks some. This table has 86,000 or so clones, roughly 89% appearing once. Study results and caveats: A mostly white British donor set with more females was recruited, and clonal diversity was possibly underestimated. With dominance at 160-218 and 743-854, vaccine-associated CD4 TCRs spanned spike.

This sample comprised peripheral blood, obtained on day 0 of AZD1222 vaccination. The chain recombines TRBV6-5 with TRBJ1-2; D possibly corresponds to TRBD1 (6 bases). The source is an adult in good health. This chain's CDR3 is CASSYGGVGYGYTF. The CDR3 DNA follows: TGTGCCAGCAGTTACGGGGGCGTCGGCTATGGCTACACCTTC.